The 15 T cell receptor beta chains listed next were all sequenced from one sample in a study of T cell changes during pregnancy in multiple sclerosis. Some clones are missing from TCRdb's copy, which holds only in-frame ones; the method was immunoSEQ multiplex PCR. The sample comprises some 38,000 clones, about 90% of which are singletons, and around 0.69% rests with the top ten. Here the sequenced sample was CD4+ T cells from peripheral blood mononuclear cells, taken in the second trimester of pregnancy. The receptors originated from a female donor in good health, enrolled as a control in a pregnancy study.

Only one count was recorded for this clone. This chain uses TRBV12-5 with TRBJ2-1; TRBD1 aligns across 9 bases. The germline V gene has CDR1 LGHNT and CDR2 FRNRAP. V shed 1 base, J shed 9 bases, and the junction held 10 bases outside the gene matches. The CDR3 loop spans 16 amino acids. The CDR3 loop reads CASGLGGTGSRGEQFF. CDR3 DNA sequence: TGTGCTAGTGGTTTGGGGGGGACAGGGTCTAGGGGTGAGCAGTTCTTC. Supplemented by reference TRBV12-5 and TRBJ2-1, the full variable domain reads DARVTQTPRHKVTEMGQEVTMRCQPILGHNTVFWYRQTMMQGLELLAYFRNRAPLDDSGMPKDRFSAEMPDATLATLKIQPSEPRDSAVYFCASGLGGTGSRGEQFFGPGTRLTVL.

The gene calls are TRBV6-5 and TRBJ1-2; 7 bases match TRBD1. CDR1 and CDR2 from the germline V gene are MNHEY and SVGAGI. V lost 6 bases, J lost 4 bases, and 5 bases stayed unmatched. This CDR3 contains 13 residues. The CDR3: CASRKGAAYGYTF. The CDR3 nucleotides read TGTGCCAGCAGGAAGGGGGCGGCCTATGGCTACACCTTC.

The rearrangement uses TRBV27 and TRBJ1-6; 9 bases agree with TRBD1. This CDR3 has 15 amino acids. The trim removed 4 bases at V and 7 bases at J, leaving 5 bases unmatched. From germline, CDR1 is MNHEY and CDR2 SMNVEV (reference sequence). This chain's CDR3 is CASSWRTGENSPLHF. In nucleotides, the CDR3 is TGTGCCAGCAGTTGGAGGACAGGGGAAAATTCACCCCTCCACTTT.

The chain uses TRBV5-6 and TRBJ2-5; TRBD1 is a possible D gene (6 bases). There are 14 residues in the CDR3. The V end was cut by 4 bases, the J end by 9 bases, with 19 bases between. Germline CDR1 is SGHDT and CDR2 is YYEEEE. CDR3 in DNA: TGTGCCAGCAGCCCGGGACAAGGATTCCCCTCCCAGTACTTC. It codes for CASSPGQGFPSQYF.

The sample holds one count of this clone. The V and J genes are TRBV7-9 and TRBJ1-4; tentatively, D is TRBD1 (5 bases). The germline V gene has CDR1 SEHNR and CDR2 FQNEAQ (reference sequence). The CDR3 extends over 16 amino acids. V lost 7 bases to trimming and J lost 0 bases, with 15 bases between them. CDR3 sequence: CASILEGDATNEKLFF. The CDR3 DNA sequence: TGTGCCAGCATCCTAGAAGGGGATGCAACTAATGAAAAACTGTTTTTT.

This chain uses TRBV2 with TRBJ1-2; 8 nucleotides agree with TRBD1. Germline V gives CDR1 SNHLY, CDR2 FYNNEI. V lost 6 bases, J lost 4 bases, and 4 bases stayed unmatched. This CDR3 is built from 13 residues. DNA of the CDR3: TGTGCCAGCAGGACAGGGGCGGCCTATGGCTACACCTTC. Encoded protein: CASRTGAAYGYTF.

The chain employs TRBV30 and TRBJ1-5; no firm D call. Trimming stripped 0 bases from V and 6 bases from J, with 12 bases between. From germline, CDR1 is GTSNPN and CDR2 SVGIG (reference sequence). The CDR3 has 14 residues. CDR3 protein: CAWSVLPSGQPQHF. Written as DNA, the CDR3 is TGTGCCTGGAGTGTACTTCCATCGGGTCAGCCCCAGCATTTT.

This sequence joins TRBV18 and TRBJ2-1, with 9 bases that match TRBD1. The CDR3 is 17 amino acids. Losses at the gene ends were 2 bases for V and 3 bases for J; bases not matched to a gene: 8. CDR1 and CDR2 (germline): KGHSH, LQKENI. The CDR3 spells CASSPVWDREDYNEQFF. CDR3 DNA sequence: TGTGCCAGCTCACCAGTTTGGGACAGGGAAGACTACAATGAGCAGTTCTTC. The complete variable domain, with remaining parts taken from reference TRBV18 and TRBJ2-1, reads NAGVMQNPRHLVRRRGQEARLRCSPMKGHSHVYWYRQLPEEGLKFMVYLQKENIIDESGMPKERFSAEFPKEGPSILRIQQVVRGDSAAYFCASSPVWDREDYNEQFFGPGTRLTVL.

The chain uses TRBV4-2 and TRBJ2-5, with 10 bases matching TRBD2. This CDR3 is 16 amino acids long. V lost 5 bases, J lost 0 bases, and 6 bases stayed unmatched. Looked up from germline, CDR1 is LGHNA and CDR2 is YNFKEQ. DNA for the CDR3: TGTGCCAGCAGCTACCGAGCGGGGGGGTACCAAGAGACCCAGTACTTC. Translation: CASSYRAGGYQETQYF.

The V and J genes are TRBV5-4 and TRBJ1-6, with 7 positions matching TRBD1. Trimming at V came to 4 bases and at J to 6 bases, leaving 7 bases not matched to a gene. The CDR3 has 15 amino acids. Germline CDR1 SGHNT, CDR2 YYREEE (reference sequence). CDR3 nucleotide sequence: TGTGCCAGCAGCCCAATCCGGGACAGTAATTCACCCCTCCACTTT. Translating it yields CASSPIRDSNSPLHF.

This clone was seen a few times. The J gene is TRBJ1-3, the V gene TRBV2; maybe TRBD1 (5 bases). V was clipped by 6 bases and J by 3 bases, with 18 bases between them. The length of the CDR3 is 16 residues. Germline V gene lookup returns CDR1 SNHLY and CDR2 FYNNEI. The CDR3 coding sequence is TGTGCCAGCAGCTTAGAAGGGGTCTTGGGTGGAAACACCATATATTTT. This codes for CASSLEGVLGGNTIYF.

The chain links TRBV6-5 to TRBJ2-3; D perhaps matches TRBD1 (6 bases). Germline V gene data show CDR1 as MNHEY and CDR2 as SVGAGI. Trimming took off 4 bases at V and 4 bases at J, with 15 bases between the two ends. The CDR3 totals 15 residues. The CDR3 DNA reads TGTGCCAGCAGTTCCCCCCGCAGGGGCGCAGATACGCAGTATTTT. Amino acids: CASSSPRRGADTQYF.

The chain couples TRBV28 to TRBJ2-7; 9 bases fit TRBD1. Germline-derived CDR1 and CDR2 are MDHEN and SYDVKM. V was clipped by 6 bases and J by 2 bases; unmatched bases: 8. This CDR3 has 15 amino acids. CDR3 sequence reads: CASSPQGARPYEQYF. The CDR3 DNA reads TGTGCCAGCAGCCCACAGGGGGCGCGCCCCTACGAGCAGTACTTC.

There are a few counts of this clone. The chain carries TRBV4-1 and TRBJ1-1; 8 bases map to TRBD1. There are 13 residues in the CDR3. V dropped 4 bases and J dropped 3; count of bases not matched to a gene: 1. The V gene's germline CDR1 is MGHRA and CDR2 YSYEKL. The CDR3 sequence is CASSLTGDTEAFF. The CDR3 coding sequence is TGCGCCAGCAGCCTGACAGGGGACACTGAAGCTTTCTTT.

The chain employs TRBV28 and TRBJ1-2; the match to TRBD1 covers 8 bases. This CDR3 has 15 amino acids. The V and J ends lost 3 bases and 4 bases, in that order; junction bases with no gene match: 7. Germline lookup yields CDR1 MDHEN and CDR2 SYDVKM. CDR3 sequence reads: CASSFQDRAVYGYTF. The CDR3 DNA reads as TGTGCCAGCAGTTTCCAGGACAGGGCGGTCTATGGCTACACCTTC.